In its sample, the clone carrying this T cell receptor beta chain was seen a few times. Its target is not known. Germline assignment: CDR1 SGHDT and CDR2 YYEEEE. Unmatched junction bases numbered 10, after V lost 3 bases and J lost 5 bases. The CDR3 has 18 residues. TCR beta CDR3 sequences were amplified from RNA transcripts. HTBI primers were employed in a first-round RT-PCR of the TCR CDR3. TCRdb analysed the multiplex PCR reads with MiXCR anew, one entry per CDR3 protein. The sample lists a few hundred thousand distinct CDR3 sequences; about an eighth were seen once. These data belong to a study of T cells in Graves' hyperthyroidism and ophthalmopathy. Study details: Specimen type is peripheral blood, collected at initial diagnosis prior to any treatment. Study conclusions and caveats: The model made its ophthalmopathy prediction, and onset followed a median 6.5 months later. Blood samples included most of the expanded thyroid clonotypes exceeding 0.001.

Clinical symptoms, serum thyroxine, TRAb, thyroid ultrasound and orbital computed tomography informed diagnoses. The rearrangement uses TRBV5-6 and TRBJ2-5; TRBD2 agrees at 16 bases. The specimen was blood. This receptor was obtained from a woman aged 18 to 35 with Graves' hyperthyroidism. CDR3 coding DNA: TGTGCCAGCAGCTCCGCGGGACTAGCGGGAGGGCTTGGGGAGACCCAGTACTTC. Protein: CASSSAGLAGGLGETQYF. Based on the CDR3 plus reference TRBV5-6 and TRBJ2-5, the full variable domain is DAGVTQSPTHLIKTRGQQVTLRCSPKSGHDTVSWYQQALGQGPQFIFQYYEEEERQRGNFPDRFSGHQFPNYSSELNVNALLLGDSALYLCASSSAGLAGGLGETQYFGPGTRLLVL.